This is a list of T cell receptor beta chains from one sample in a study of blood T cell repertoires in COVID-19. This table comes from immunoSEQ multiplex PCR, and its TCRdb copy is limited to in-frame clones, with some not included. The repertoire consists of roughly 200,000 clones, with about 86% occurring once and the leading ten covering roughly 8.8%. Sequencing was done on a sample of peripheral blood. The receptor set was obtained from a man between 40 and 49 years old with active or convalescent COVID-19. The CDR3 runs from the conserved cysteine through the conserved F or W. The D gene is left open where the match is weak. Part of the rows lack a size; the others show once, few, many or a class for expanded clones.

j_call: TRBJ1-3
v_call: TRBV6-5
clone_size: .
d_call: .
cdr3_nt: TGTGCCAGCCTCGGCCGCGGCTCTGGAAACACCATATATTTT
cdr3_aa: CASLGRGSGNTIYF

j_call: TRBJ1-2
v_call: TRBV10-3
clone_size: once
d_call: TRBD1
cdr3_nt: TGTGCCATCAGGGACAGGGGGGAGGATGGCTACACCTTC
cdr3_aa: CAIRDRGEDGYTF

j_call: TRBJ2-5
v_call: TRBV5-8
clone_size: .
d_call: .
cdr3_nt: TGTGCCAGCAGCTTATCCCCAATGGGGGGACAAGAGACCCAGTACTTC
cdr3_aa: CASSLSPMGGQETQYF

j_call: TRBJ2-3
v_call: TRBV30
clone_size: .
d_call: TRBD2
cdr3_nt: TGTGCCTGGAGTGTTGGGGGGGCAGATACGCAGTATTTT
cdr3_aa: CAWSVGGADTQYF

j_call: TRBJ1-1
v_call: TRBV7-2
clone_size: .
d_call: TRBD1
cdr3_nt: TGTGCCAGCAGCTCCCTGACAGGGGTGCGGTCGACTGAAGCTTTCTTT
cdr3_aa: CASSSLTGVRSTEAFF

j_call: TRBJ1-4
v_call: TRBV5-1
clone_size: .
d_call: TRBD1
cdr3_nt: TGCGCCAGCAGCTACAGGACAGGGCGAGATGAAAAACTGTTTTTT
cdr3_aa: CASSYRTGRDEKLFF

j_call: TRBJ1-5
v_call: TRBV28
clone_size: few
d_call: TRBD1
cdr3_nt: TGTGCCAGCACCCCAGGGGACAGGGTTGCTCAGCCCCAGCATTTT
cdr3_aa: CASTPGDRVAQPQHF

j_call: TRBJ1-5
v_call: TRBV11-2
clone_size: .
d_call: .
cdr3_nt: TGTGCCAGCAGCTACGCCCGAGGCCAGCCCCAGCATTTT
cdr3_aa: CASSYARGQPQHF

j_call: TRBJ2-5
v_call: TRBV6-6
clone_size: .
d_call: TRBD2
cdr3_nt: TGTGCCAGCATCGAACCGGGACTAGCTAGAGAGACCCAGTACTTC
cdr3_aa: CASIEPGLARETQYF

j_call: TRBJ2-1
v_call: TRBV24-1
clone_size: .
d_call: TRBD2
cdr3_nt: TGTGCCACCAGTCGCATCGGGGGGGTTTCCTACAATGAGCAGTTCTTC
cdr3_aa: CATSRIGGVSYNEQFF

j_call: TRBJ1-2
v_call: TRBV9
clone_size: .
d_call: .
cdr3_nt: TGTGCCAGCAGCGTCGACAGCAACTATGGCTACACCTTC
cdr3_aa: CASSVDSNYGYTF

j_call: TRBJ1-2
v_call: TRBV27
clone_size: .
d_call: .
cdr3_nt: TGTGCCAGCAGTAACGACAGGTTCGGCTACACCTTC
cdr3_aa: CASSNDRFGYTF

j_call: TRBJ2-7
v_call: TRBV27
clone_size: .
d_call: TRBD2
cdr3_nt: TGTGCCAGCAGCATAGAGCGGGAGGGCCCCTACGAGCAGTACTTC
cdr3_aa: CASSIEREGPYEQYF

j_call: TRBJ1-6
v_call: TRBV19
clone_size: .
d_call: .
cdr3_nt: TGTGCCAGTAGTATAAAGCAGGGCGGTTCACCCCTCCACTTT
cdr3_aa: CASSIKQGGSPLHF

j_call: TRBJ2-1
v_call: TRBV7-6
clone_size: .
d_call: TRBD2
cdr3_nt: TGTGCCAGCAGCTCACCGGGACTAGATAGCGATGAGCAGTTCTTC
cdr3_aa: CASSSPGLDSDEQFF

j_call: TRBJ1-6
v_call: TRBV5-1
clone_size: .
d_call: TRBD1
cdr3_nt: TGCGCCAGCAGCTTCGGACAGGGGGATTCACCCCTCCACTTT
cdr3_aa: CASSFGQGDSPLHF

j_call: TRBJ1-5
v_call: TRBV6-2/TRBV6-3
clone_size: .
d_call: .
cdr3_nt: TGTGCCAGCAGTTACCGCGTGGATCAGCCCCAGCATTTT
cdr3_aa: CASSYRVDQPQHF

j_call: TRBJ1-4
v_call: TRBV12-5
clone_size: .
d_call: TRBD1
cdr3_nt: TGTGCTAGTGGTTGGACTACAGGGGGCCCTAATGAAAAACTGTTTTTT
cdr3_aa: CASGWTTGGPNEKLFF

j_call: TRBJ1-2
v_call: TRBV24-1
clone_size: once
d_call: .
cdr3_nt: TGTGCCACCTCGGACACCATCCGCTACACCTTC
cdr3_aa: CATSDTIRYTF

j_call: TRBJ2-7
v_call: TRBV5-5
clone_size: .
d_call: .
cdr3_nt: TGTGCCAGCAGCCACCAGGGCCAACACGAGCAGTACTTC
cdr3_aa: CASSHQGQHEQYF

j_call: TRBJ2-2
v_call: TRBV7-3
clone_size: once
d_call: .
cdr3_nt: TGTGCCAGCAGCTTAGACAGGAACACCGGGGAGCTGTTTTTT
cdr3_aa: CASSLDRNTGELFF

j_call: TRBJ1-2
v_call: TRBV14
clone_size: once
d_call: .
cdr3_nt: TGTGCCAGCAGCCCTCGTTCAGGGGATGGCTACACCTTC
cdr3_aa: CASSPRSGDGYTF

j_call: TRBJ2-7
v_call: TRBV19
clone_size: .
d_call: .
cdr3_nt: TGTGCCAGTAGTTCACAGGGAGCCTACGAGCAGTACTTC
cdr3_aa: CASSSQGAYEQYF

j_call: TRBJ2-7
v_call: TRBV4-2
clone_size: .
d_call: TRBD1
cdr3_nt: TGTGCCAGCAGCCAAGACGCGACAGGGTCCTACGAGCAGTACTTC
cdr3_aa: CASSQDATGSYEQYF

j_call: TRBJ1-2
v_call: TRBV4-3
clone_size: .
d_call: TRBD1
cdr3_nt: TGCGCCAGCAGCCAAGAACTGGACAGGGATTTTGGCTACACCTTC
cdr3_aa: CASSQELDRDFGYTF

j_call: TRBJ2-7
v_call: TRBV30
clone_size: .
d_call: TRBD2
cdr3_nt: TGTGCCTGGAGTCGTCTAGCGGGAGCAAGTGAGCAGTACTTC
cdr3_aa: CAWSRLAGASEQYF

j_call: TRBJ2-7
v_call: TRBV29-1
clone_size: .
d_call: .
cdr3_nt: TGCAGCGTTGAAATACAGTACGAGCAGTACTTC
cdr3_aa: CSVEIQYEQYF

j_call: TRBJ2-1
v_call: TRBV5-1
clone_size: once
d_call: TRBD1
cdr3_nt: TGCGCCAGCAGTCGACAGGGGGCTTCGTTCTTC
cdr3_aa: CASSRQGASFF

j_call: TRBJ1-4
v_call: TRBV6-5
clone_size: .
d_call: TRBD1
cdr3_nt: TGTGCCAGCAGTCGGACAGGTTCCAATGAAAAACTGTTTTTT
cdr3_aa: CASSRTGSNEKLFF

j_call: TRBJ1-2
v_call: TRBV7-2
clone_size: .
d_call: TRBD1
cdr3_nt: TGTGCCAGCAGCTTAAAGGGACAGGGGAACTATGGCTACACCTTC
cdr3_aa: CASSLKGQGNYGYTF

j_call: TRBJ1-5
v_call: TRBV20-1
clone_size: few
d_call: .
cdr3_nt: TGCAGTGCTAGTAGAGGAGAACTCAATCAGCCCCAGCATTTT
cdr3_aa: CSASRGELNQPQHF

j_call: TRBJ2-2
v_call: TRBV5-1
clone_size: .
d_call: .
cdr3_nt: TGCGCCAGCAGCTCACCCCGGGACAAGGGCACCGGGGAGCTGTTTTTT
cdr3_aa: CASSSPRDKGTGELFF

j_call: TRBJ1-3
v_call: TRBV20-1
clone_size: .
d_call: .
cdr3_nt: TGCAGTGCTAGTAAGGGGGTTGGGGCTGGAAACACCATATATTTT
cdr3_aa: CSASKGVGAGNTIYF

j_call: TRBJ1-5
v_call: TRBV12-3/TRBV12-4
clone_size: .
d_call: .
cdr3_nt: TGTGCCAGCAGTTCCCCAGGCGAGCCCCAGCATTTT
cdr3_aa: CASSSPGEPQHF

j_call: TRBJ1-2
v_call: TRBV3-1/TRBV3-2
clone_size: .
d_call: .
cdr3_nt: TGTGCCAGCAGCCAAGAGGGGCGTGGGGACTTCTATGGCTACACCTTC
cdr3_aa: CASSQEGRGDFYGYTF

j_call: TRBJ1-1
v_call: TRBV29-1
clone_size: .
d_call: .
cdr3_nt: TGCAGCGTTGAAGATAGGGGGATAGCTTTCTTT
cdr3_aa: CSVEDRGIAFF

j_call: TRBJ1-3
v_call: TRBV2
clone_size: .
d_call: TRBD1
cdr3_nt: TGTGCCAGCAGCGGGACAGGGGGCGTTGGAAACACCATATATTTT
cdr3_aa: CASSGTGGVGNTIYF

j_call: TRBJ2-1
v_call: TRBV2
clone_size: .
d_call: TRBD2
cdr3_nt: TGTGCCAGCAGCCGAGGGACCGGGACTAGTTCGTCTGAGCAGTTCTTC
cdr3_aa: CASSRGTGTSSSEQFF

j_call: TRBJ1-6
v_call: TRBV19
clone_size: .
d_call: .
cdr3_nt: TGTGCCAGTAGTATAGGATTTCGAGGGTCTCGGAATTCACCCCTCCACTTT
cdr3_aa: CASSIGFRGSRNSPLHF

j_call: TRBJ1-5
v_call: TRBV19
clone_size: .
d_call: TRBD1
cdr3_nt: TGTGCCAGTAATGCGGGAGGGGGCGGGAGCAATCAGCCCCAGCATTTT
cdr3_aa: CASNAGGGGSNQPQHF

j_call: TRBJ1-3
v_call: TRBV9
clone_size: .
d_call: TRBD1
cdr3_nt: TGTGCCAGCAGAAGGGACAGTCACTCTGGAAACACCATATATTTT
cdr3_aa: CASRRDSHSGNTIYF

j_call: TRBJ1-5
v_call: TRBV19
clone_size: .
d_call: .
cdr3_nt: TGTGCCAGTAGTATGCGGGAAGAGAATCAGCCCCAGCATTTT
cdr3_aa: CASSMREENQPQHF

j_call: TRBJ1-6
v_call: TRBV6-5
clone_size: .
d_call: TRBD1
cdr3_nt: TGTGCCAGCAGGCCCGGGACAGATAATTCACCCCTCCACTTT
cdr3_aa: CASRPGTDNSPLHF

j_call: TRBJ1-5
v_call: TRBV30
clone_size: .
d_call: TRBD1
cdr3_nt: TGTGCCTGGAGTCTGGACAGGGGGCTGATGAATCAAAATCAGCCCCAGCATTTT
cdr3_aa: CAWSLDRGLMNQNQPQHF

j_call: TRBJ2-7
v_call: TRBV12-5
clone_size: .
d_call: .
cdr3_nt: TGTGCTAGTGGTTTCTCGGTCGGCGCAGGGAGGCTGGGGGAGCAGTACTTC
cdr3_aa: CASGFSVGAGRLGEQYF